This T cell receptor beta chain was sequenced for a study of blood T cell repertoires in COVID-19. Overall study context: Researchers got acute and convalescent COVID-19 samples from the United States, Italy and Spain. Sample material is recorded as cDNA or gDNA derived from T cells, B-cell-depleted T cells, or PBMCs.

Germline values: CDR1 SGHAT, CDR2 FQNNGV. The CDR3 contains 15 residues. Germline trimming cut 5 bases from V and 0 bases from J; bases unmatched to any gene: 6. Study processing details: Using reference gene primer amplification, nucleated cell counts were estimated. Assay: immunoSEQ multiplex PCR; the TCRdb copy retains only in-frame clones and omits some. V, J and clone size derive from that table, while D and trimming were established from the DNA sequence. The sample includes 35,000 to 50,000 clones, about 90% of them seen just once. Input material: peripheral blood. This clonotype was sampled from a man aged 45-60 years with active COVID-19. The V call is TRBV11-2, the J call TRBJ2-7; 8 bases line up with TRBD1. The CDR3 here is CASSQGQAVSYEQYF. For the CDR3, the DNA is TGTGCCAGCAGCCAGGGACAGGCGGTCTCCTACGAGCAGTACTTC.